The TCR beta chain under discussion was sequenced for a study of blood T cell repertoires in COVID-19. About the research overall: The United States, Italy and Spain were the sources of the acute and convalescent COVID-19 samples. Nucleic acid was either cDNA or gDNA, and it came from T cells, B-cell-depleted T cells, or PBMCs.

Per the study methods: Amplification of reference gene primers provided the estimated nucleated cell counts. Profiling relied on immunoSEQ multiplex PCR, and the TCRdb table lists in-frame clones only, not all of them. V and J calls and clone size come straight from that table; D and trimming were deduced from the DNA. The sample carries 70,000 to 80,000 clones, more than 75% recorded once. With 5 bases clipped from V and 2 bases from J, the junction kept 9 bases outside the gene matches. The CDR3 consists of 15 residues. Germline V gene data show CDR1 as LNHNV and CDR2 as YYDKDF (reference sequence).

The clonotype comes from a human donor in a cohort sampled during active COVID-19. This chain joins TRBV15 and TRBJ2-7, with 7 positions matching TRBD1. The specimen was peripheral blood. The CDR3 region has the DNA TGTGCCACCAGCTCTGACCTTGACAGGGCCTACGAGCAGTACTTC. Translating gives CATSSDLDRAYEQYF.